One sample yielded the 3 T cell receptor beta chains listed below, sequenced in a study of T cell repertoires in cytomegalovirus infection (dated by TCRdb to the late 2010s). Sequencing was performed on an Illumina HiSeq 1500. TCRdb trimmed public reads at Q25 via fastp, called clones via MiXCR and kept in-frame beta chains. Rows are unified per CDR3 protein, each entry keeping the most common DNA and genes. For this sample there are approximately 910,000 distinct CDR3 sequences; approximately 31% appear just once. The top ten constitute about an eighth of the sample. The antigens of these receptors remain unknown. The treatment or condition label, read with the paper, signifies: in vitro stimulation with specific CMV peptide epitopes to enrich CMV-specific T cells. Material: cultured CD8+ T cells from PBMCs, obtained from culture after CMV antigen stimulation. These receptors were collected from a human donor in good health (CMV status not recorded). Some clones in this sample may be carry-over from other donors' samples.

The rearrangement links TRBV20-1 to TRBJ2-7; the D is unclear. This CDR3 comprises 10 residues. Trimming took off 6 bases at V and 2 bases at J, with 5 bases between the two ends. Germline CDR1 DFQATT, CDR2 SNEGSKA (reference sequence). The CDR3: CSAGPYEQYV. CDR3 nucleotides: TGCAGTGCCGGGCCCTACGAGCAGTACGTC.

In DNA form, the CDR3 reads TGCAGCGTTTCCCGGACAGGGGGGTCCACTGAAGCTTTCTTT. Protein sequence: CSVSRTGGSTEAFF. The V gene is TRBV29-1, the J gene TRBJ1-1; 10 bases are shared with TRBD1. The trim removed 5 bases at V and 4 bases at J, leaving 7 bases unmatched. Germline CDR1 reads SQVTM; CDR2 reads ANQGSEA. CDR3 length equals 14 residues.

The rearrangement uses TRBV6-8 and TRBJ1-5, with no clear D. V dropped 5 bases and J dropped 2 bases, with 13 bases sitting between them. CDR1 is MNHGY, CDR2 SAAAGT, per germline. The CDR3 extends over 15 amino acids. CDR3 amino acids: CASSGGLWGNQPQHF. The CDR3 DNA reads TGTGCCAGCAGTGGCGGGCTCTGGGGCAATCAGCCCCAGCATTTT.